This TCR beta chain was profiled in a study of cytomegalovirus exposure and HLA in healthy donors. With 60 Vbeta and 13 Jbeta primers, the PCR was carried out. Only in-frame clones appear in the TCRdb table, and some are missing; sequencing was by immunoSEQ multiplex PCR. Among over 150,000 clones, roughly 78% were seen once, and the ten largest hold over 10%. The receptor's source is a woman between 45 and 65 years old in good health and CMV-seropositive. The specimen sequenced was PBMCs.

This chain's CDR3 is CAWSVSRGWQGNEKLFF. The CDR3 nucleotides are TGTGCCTGGAGTGTATCTAGGGGTTGGCAGGGAAATGAAAAACTGTTTTTT. The V call is TRBV30, the J call TRBJ1-4; the D gene is possibly TRBD1 (5 bases). There are 17 residues in the CDR3. Deletions cut 0 bases from V and 5 bases from J, with 19 bases between. Per the germline V gene, CDR1 is GTSNPN and CDR2 is SVGIG (reference sequence).